The TCR beta chain described here comes from a study of OX40 agonist ivuxolimab in advanced cancers. On the study more broadly: The dose-escalation group included hepatocellular carcinoma, melanoma, renal cell carcinoma and head and neck cancer. Points from the study as a whole: Antigen targets of the expanded peripheral T cells went undetermined.

Sequencing was performed with immunoSEQ multiplex PCR; in TCRdb, only in-frame clones are kept and a portion is missing. The sample includes around 70,000 clones, approximately 85% of them seen just once. CDR1 is SQVTM, CDR2 ANQGSEA, per germline. CDR3 length: 16 residues. Comment on this clone: Its antigen is unidentified. Germline and junction disagree at one end, which may indicate a read error.

The J gene is TRBJ2-5, the V gene TRBV29-1, with D possibly matching TRBD2 (5 bases). The clonotype originates from an adult with an advanced solid tumor such as melanoma, head and neck, liver or kidney cancer. The sample consisted of CD4+ or CD8+ T cells sorted from blood, taken in a trial of the OX40 agonist ivuxolimab. For the CDR3, the DNA is TGCAGCGTGGAAGGAGAACGAGTACGGGGAAAAGAGACCCAGTACTTC. It is translated as CSVEGERVRGKETQYF.